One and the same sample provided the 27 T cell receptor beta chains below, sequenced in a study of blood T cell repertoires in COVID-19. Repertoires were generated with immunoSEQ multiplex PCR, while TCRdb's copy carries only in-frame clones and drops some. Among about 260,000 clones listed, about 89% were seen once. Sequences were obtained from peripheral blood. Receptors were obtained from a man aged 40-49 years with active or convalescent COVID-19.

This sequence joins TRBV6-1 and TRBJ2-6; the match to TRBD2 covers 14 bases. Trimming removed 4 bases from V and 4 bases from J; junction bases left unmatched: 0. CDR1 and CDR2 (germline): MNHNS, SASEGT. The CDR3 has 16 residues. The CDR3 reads CASSGLAGGGANVLTF. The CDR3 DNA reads TGTGCCAGCAGTGGACTAGCGGGAGGGGGGGCCAACGTCCTGACTTTC.

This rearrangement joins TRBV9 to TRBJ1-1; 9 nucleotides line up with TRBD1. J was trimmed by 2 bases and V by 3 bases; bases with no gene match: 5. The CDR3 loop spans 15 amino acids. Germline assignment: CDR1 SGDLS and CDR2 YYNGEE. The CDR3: CASSEGTGRNTEAFF. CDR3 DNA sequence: TGTGCCAGCAGCGAAGGGACAGGGAGAAACACTGAAGCTTTCTTT.

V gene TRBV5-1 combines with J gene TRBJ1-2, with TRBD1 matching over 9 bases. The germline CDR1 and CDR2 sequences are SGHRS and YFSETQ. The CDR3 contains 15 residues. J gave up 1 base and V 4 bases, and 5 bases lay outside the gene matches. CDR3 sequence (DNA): TGCGCCAGCAGCGAAACAGGGGGCTTTAACTATGGCTACACCTTC. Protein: CASSETGGFNYGYTF.

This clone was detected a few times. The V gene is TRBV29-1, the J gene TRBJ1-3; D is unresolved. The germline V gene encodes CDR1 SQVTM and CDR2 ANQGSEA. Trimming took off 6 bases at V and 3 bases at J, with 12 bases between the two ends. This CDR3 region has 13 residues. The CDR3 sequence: CSVEPLGGNTIYF. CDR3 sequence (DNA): TGCAGCGTGGAGCCTCTGGGTGGAAACACCATATATTTT.

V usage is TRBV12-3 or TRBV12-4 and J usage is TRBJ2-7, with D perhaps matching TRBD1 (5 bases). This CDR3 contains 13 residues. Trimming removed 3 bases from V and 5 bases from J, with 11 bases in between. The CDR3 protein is CASSFPGSHEQYF. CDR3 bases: TGTGCCAGCAGTTTTCCAGGGTCCCACGAGCAGTACTTC.

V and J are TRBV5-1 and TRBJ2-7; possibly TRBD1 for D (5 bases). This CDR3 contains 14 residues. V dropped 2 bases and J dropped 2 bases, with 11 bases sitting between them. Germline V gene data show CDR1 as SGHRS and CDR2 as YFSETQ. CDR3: CASSLGGATYEQYF. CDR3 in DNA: TGCGCCAGCAGCTTAGGTGGGGCAACCTACGAGCAGTACTTC. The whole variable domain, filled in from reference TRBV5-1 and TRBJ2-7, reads KAGVTQTPRYLIKTRGQQVTLSCSPISGHRSVSWYQQTPGQGLQFLFEYFSETQRNKGNFPGRFSGRQFSNSRSEMNVSTLELGDSALYLCASSLGGATYEQYFGPGTRLTVT.

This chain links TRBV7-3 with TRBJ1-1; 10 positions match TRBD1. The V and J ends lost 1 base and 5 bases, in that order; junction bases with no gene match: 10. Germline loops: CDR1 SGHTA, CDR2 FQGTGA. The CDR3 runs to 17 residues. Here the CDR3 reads CASSLMPPGQGETEAFF. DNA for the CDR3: TGTGCCAGCAGCTTAATGCCCCCCGGACAGGGGGAGACTGAAGCTTTCTTT.

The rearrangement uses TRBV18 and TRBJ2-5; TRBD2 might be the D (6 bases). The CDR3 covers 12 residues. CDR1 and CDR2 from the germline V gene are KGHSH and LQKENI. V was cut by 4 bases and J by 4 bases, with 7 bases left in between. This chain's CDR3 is CASSQGGETQYF. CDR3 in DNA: TGTGCCAGCTCACAGGGAGGAGAGACCCAGTACTTC.

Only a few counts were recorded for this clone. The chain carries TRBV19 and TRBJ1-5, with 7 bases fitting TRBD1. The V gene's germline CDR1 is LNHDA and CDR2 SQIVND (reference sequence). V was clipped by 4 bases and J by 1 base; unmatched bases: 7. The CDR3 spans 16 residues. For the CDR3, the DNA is TGTGCCAGTAGTAGGGCCCGACAGGGCAGCAATCAGCCCCAGCATTTT. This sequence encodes CASSRARQGSNQPQHF. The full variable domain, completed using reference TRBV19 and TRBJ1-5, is DGGITQSPKYLFRKEGQNVTLSCEQNLNHDAMYWYRQDPGQGLRLIYYSQIVNDFQKGDIAEGYSVSREKKESFPLTVTSAQKNPTAFYLCASSRARQGSNQPQHFGDGTRLSIL.

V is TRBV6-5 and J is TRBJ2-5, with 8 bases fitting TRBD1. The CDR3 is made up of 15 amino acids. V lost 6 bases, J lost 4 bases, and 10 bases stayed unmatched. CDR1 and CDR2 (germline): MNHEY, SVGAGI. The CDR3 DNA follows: TGTGCCAGCAGCTCAACCCAGGGGGCAGGAGAGACCCAGTACTTC. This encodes CASSSTQGAGETQYF.

CDR3 residues: CASSSGGSDEKLFF. In DNA form, the CDR3 reads TGTGCCAGCAGCTCAGGGGGCAGCGATGAAAAACTGTTTTTT. This chain connects TRBV5-5 to TRBJ1-4, with TRBD1 matching over 8 bases. CDR3 length equals 14 residues. Germline loops: CDR1 SGHKS, CDR2 YYEKEE (reference sequence). V lost 3 bases to trimming and J lost 6 bases; unmatched junction nucleotides: 4.

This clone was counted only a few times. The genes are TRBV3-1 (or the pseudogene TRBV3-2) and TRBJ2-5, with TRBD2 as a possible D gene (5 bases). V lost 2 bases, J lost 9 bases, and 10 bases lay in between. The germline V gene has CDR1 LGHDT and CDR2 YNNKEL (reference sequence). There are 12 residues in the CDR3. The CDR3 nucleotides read TGTGCCAGCAGCCAATTGAGGGTGGCCCAGTACTTC. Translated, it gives CASSQLRVAQYF.

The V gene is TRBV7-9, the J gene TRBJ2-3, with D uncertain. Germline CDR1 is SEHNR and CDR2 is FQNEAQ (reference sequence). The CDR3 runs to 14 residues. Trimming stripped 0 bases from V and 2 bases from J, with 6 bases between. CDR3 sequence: CASSLARDTDTQYF. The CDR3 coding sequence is TGTGCCAGCAGCTTAGCCCGAGACACAGATACGCAGTATTTT.

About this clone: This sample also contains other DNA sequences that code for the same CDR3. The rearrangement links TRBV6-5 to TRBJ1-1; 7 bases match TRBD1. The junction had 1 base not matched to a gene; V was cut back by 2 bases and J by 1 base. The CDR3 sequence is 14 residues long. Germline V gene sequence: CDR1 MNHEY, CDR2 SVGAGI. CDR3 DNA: TGTGCCAGCAGTTACGGACAGGCGAACACTGAAGCTTTCTTT. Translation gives CASSYGQANTEAFF.

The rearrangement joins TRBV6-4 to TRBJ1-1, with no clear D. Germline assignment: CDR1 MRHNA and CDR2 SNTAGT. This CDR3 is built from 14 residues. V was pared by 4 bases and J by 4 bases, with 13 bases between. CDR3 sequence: CASSVQAGSTEAFF. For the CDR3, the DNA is TGTGCCAGCAGTGTCCAAGCGGGTAGCACTGAAGCTTTCTTT.

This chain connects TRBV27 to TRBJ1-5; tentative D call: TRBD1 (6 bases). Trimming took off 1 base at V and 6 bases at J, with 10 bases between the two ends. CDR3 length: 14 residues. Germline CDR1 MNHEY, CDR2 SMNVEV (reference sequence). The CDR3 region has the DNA TGTGCCAGCAGTTTATTACAGGGCTTTCAGCCCCAGCATTTT. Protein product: CASSLLQGFQPQHF.

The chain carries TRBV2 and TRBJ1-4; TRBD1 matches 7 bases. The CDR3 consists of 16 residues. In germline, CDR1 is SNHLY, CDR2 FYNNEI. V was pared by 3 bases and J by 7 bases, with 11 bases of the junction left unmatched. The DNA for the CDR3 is TGTGCCAGCAGTGATCACCGACAGGGCCGGATTGAAAAACTGTTTTTT. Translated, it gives CASSDHRQGRIEKLFF.

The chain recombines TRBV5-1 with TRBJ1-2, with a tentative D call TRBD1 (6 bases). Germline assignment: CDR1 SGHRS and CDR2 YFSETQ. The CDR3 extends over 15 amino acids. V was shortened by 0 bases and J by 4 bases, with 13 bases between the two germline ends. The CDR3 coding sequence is TGCGCCAGCAGCTTGGTAGACAGGCCACCCTATGGCTACACCTTC. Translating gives CASSLVDRPPYGYTF.

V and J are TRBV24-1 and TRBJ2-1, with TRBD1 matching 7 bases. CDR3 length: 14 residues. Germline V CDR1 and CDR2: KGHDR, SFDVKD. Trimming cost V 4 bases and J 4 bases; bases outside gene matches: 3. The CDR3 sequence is CATSERGQYNEQFF. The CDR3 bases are TGTGCCACCAGTGAACGGGGACAGTACAATGAGCAGTTCTTC.

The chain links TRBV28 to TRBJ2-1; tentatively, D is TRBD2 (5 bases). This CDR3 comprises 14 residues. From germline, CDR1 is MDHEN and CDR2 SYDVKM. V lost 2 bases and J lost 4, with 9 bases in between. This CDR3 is CASSLRGNYNEQFF. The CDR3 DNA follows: TGTGCCAGCAGTTTACGGGGAAATTACAATGAGCAGTTCTTC.

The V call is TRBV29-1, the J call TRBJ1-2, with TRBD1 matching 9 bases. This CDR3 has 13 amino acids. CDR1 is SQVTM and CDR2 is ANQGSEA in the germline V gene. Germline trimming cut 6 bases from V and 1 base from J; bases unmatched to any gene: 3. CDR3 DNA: TGCAGCGTCTTGGACAGGGGTAACTATGGCTACACCTTC. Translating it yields CSVLDRGNYGYTF.

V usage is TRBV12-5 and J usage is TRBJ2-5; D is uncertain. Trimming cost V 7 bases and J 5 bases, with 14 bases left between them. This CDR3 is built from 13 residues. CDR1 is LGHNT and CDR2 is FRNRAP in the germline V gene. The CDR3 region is CASATSSVETQYF. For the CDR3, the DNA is TGTGCTAGTGCCACCTCTAGTGTGGAGACCCAGTACTTC.

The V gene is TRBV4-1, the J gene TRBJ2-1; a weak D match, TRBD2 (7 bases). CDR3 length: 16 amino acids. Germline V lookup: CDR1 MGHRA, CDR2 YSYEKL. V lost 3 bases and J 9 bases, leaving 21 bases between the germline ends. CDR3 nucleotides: TGCGCCAGCAGCCACGGGCGAGGGGGAGGGCCAGGTGAGCAGTTCTTC. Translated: CASSHGRGGGPGEQFF.

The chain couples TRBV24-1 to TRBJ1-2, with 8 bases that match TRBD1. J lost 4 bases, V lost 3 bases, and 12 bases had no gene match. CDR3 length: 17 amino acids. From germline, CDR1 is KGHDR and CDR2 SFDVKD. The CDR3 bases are TGTGCCACCAGTGATGGGTTCAAACAGGGGGGGATCTATGGCTACACCTTC. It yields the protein CATSDGFKQGGIYGYTF.

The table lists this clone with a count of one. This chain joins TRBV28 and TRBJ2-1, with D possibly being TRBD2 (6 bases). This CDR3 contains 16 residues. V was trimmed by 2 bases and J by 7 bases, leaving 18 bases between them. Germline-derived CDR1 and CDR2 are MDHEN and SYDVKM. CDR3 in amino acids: CASSLGGAVGTNEQFF. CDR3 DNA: TGTGCCAGCAGTTTAGGCGGGGCTGTAGGTACGAATGAGCAGTTCTTC.

In DNA, the CDR3 is TGTGCCAGCAGTCGCAACCGACTCCGAGGAGCGGGGCCAACAGATACGCAGTATTTT. Protein sequence: CASSRNRLRGAGPTDTQYF. The J gene is TRBJ2-3, the V gene TRBV6-6; 7 bases match TRBD2. This CDR3 comprises 19 residues. CDR1 is MNHNY, CDR2 SVGAGI, per germline (reference sequence). V dropped 5 bases and J dropped 3; count of bases not matched to a gene: 20.

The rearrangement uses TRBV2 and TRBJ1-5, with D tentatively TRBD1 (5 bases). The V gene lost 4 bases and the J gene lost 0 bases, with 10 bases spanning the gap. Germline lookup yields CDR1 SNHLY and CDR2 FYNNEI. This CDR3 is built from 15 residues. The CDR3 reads CASSGGPGSNQPQHF. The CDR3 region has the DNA TGTGCCAGCAGTGGGGGCCCGGGTAGCAATCAGCCCCAGCATTTT.